This TCR beta chain was obtained from a study of blood T cells in healthy people across ages. Study-level points and caveats: Age showed a roughly linear inverse relationship with TCR beta diversity per million T cells.

There are many counts of this clonotype. Its cognate antigen is unknown. A much larger clone differs from this one at a single base, so this may be a read error. Peripheral blood was drawn, approximately 9.7 milliliters per donor. Isolating PBMCs gave at least 6.5 million of these cells per sample. Total RNA extraction produced at least 5 micrograms (per sample) for the study. The CDR3 runs 14 residues. Germline assignment: CDR1 MNHEY and CDR2 SVGAGI. Then a second PCR, running roughly 6 to 11 cycles, was carried out with a sample-barcoded 5' primer and a J-beta primer mix. TCRdb ran MiXCR on the 5' RACE reads and lists one entry per CDR3 protein. Here the sample spans 730,000 or so distinct CDR3 sequences, 35% to 45% being singletons.

The genes are TRBV6-5 and TRBJ2-1; 11 bases match TRBD2. What was sequenced was blood. The receptor comes from an older woman in good health. CDR3: CASSDDLSGRGLVF. In DNA, the CDR3 is TGTGCCAGCAGTGATGATCTTAGCGGGAGGGGCCTAGTCTTC.